The 30 T cell receptor beta chains listed next were all sequenced from one sample in a study of monozygotic twins with inflammatory bowel disease. TCRdb reprocessed the 5' RACE reads and reports one entry per CDR3 protein, with no DNA. The specimen's table records about 160,000 distinct CDR3 sequences. The specimen sequenced was blood. The receptors stem from a human donor with ulcerative colitis or Crohn's disease, or a healthy co-twin of an affected twin (not recorded which).

V and J are TRBV7-9 and TRBJ2-5; no DNA is available, so the TRBD2 call from TCRdb remains unchecked. CDR1 SEHNR and CDR2 FQNEAQ come from the germline V gene (reference sequence). The CDR3 is 15 residues long. This CDR3 reads CASSSRGRPQETQYF.

The gene calls are TRBV5-1 and TRBJ1-2; checking the TCRdb D call of TRBD1 is not possible without DNA. The CDR3 is made up of 16 amino acids. Germline CDR1 is SGHRS and CDR2 is YFSETQ. The CDR3 sequence: CASSSNGQANFYGYTF.

This chain uses TRBV27 with TRBJ2-1; the TCRdb D gene call, TRBD2, has no DNA to confirm it. The CDR3 runs 12 residues. Germline V gives CDR1 MNHEY, CDR2 SMNVEV (reference sequence). CDR3 in amino acids: CASGPVRGEQFF.

This rearrangement joins TRBV2 to TRBJ1-5. The CDR3 is 14 amino acids. From germline, CDR1 is SNHLY and CDR2 FYNNEI. CDR3 region: CASSEKSLRQPQHF. Combining the CDR3 with reference TRBV2 and TRBJ1-5 gives the whole variable domain EPEVTQTPSHQVTQMGQEVILRCVPISNHLYFYWYRQILGQKVEFLVSFYNNEISEKSEIFDDQFSVERPDGSNFTLKIRSTKLEDSAMYFCASSEKSLRQPQHFGDGTRLSIL.

The chain's CDR3 is CASSLGRAFGYTF. The genes are TRBV28 and TRBJ1-2; TCRdb gives TRBD1 as the D gene, but with no DNA this cannot be confirmed. There are 13 residues in the CDR3. The germline CDR1 and CDR2 sequences are MDHEN and SYDVKM.

The CDR3 reads CASSLGSGRGETQYF. J is TRBJ2-5 and V is TRBV7-2; TCRdb's assignment of TRBD2 cannot be checked, as there is no DNA. CDR1 is SGHTA and CDR2 is FQGNSA in the germline V gene. The CDR3 runs 15 residues.

This chain uses TRBV28 with TRBJ2-3; TCRdb designates TRBD1, a call that cannot be tested without DNA. CDR1 MDHEN and CDR2 SYDVKM come from the germline V gene. This CDR3 contains 12 residues. CDR3 protein: CASSRDTDTQYF.

This sequence joins TRBV5-1 and TRBJ2-7. The germline gives CDR1 SGHRS, CDR2 YFSETQ. The length of the CDR3 is 14 residues. Here the CDR3 reads CASSFSRNSYELYF.

V and J are TRBV4-2 and TRBJ1-5; with no DNA, the TCRdb D assignment of TRBD1 cannot be verified. The CDR3 consists of 16 residues. Germline V gene lookup returns CDR1 LGHNA and CDR2 YNFKEQ. The CDR3 protein is CASSQRDRGSNQPQHF.

This chain uses TRBV7-2 with TRBJ2-7; without DNA, the TCRdb call of TRBD1 cannot be checked. Germline CDR1 is SGHTA and CDR2 is FQGNSA. The CDR3 runs 15 residues. CDR3: CASTPVGTSSYEQYF.

The V gene is TRBV10-3, the J gene TRBJ2-1. The CDR3 sequence is 14 residues long. Germline V CDR1 and CDR2: ENHRY, SYGVKD. The CDR3 loop is CAISAAVSHNEQFF.

This chain's CDR3 is CASSISTRTNYEQYF. The rearrangement uses TRBV5-4 and TRBJ2-7; TCRdb indicates TRBD2, and absent DNA this call remains unverified. Germline loops: CDR1 SGHNT, CDR2 YYREEE (reference sequence). There are 15 residues in the CDR3.

The CDR3: CASSPTWAGVGNTIYF. This sequence joins TRBV27 and TRBJ1-3; without DNA, the TCRdb call of TRBD1 cannot be checked. CDR3 length: 16 amino acids. Germline values: CDR1 MNHEY, CDR2 SMNVEV (reference sequence).

The chain recombines TRBV11-2 with TRBJ2-7; the D call of TRBD2 rests on TCRdb alone, since no DNA is present to check it. CDR3 length: 15 amino acids. CDR1 and CDR2 (germline): SGHAT, FQNNGV. CDR3: CASSPTAGGPYEQYF.

This sequence joins TRBV29-1 and TRBJ2-7; TCRdb names TRBD2, which stays unverified in the absence of DNA. CDR1 SQVTM and CDR2 ANQGSEA come from the germline V gene. CDR3 length equals 15 residues. CDR3 residues: CSVASLAGVLHEQYF.

J is TRBJ2-1 and V is TRBV18; lacking DNA, the TRBD2 call made by TCRdb goes unchecked. Germline lookup yields CDR1 KGHSH and CDR2 LQKENI. This CDR3 region has 16 residues. The CDR3: CASSPPLAGVRNEQFF. Looking up the rest from reference TRBV18 and TRBJ2-1 gives the full variable domain: NAGVMQNPRHLVRRRGQEARLRCSPMKGHSHVYWYRQLPEEGLKFMVYLQKENIIDESGMPKERFSAEFPKEGPSILRIQQVVRGDSAAYFCASSPPLAGVRNEQFFGPGTRLTVL.

The genes are TRBV10-3 and TRBJ1-2; TCRdb gives TRBD1 as the D gene, but with no DNA this cannot be confirmed. This CDR3 has 14 residues. CDR1 and CDR2 from the germline V gene are ENHRY and SYGVKD. This chain's CDR3 is CAITPLRDRDSYTF.

The chain couples TRBV4-3 to TRBJ1-3. Germline V gives CDR1 LGHNA, CDR2 YSLEER. This CDR3 contains 15 residues. The CDR3 here is CASSPQSFSGNTIYF.

This chain uses TRBV5-4 with TRBJ2-2. Germline CDR1 and CDR2: SGHNT and YYREEE (reference sequence). The CDR3 contains 11 residues. CDR3 sequence reads: CASSDTGELFF.

The V and J genes are TRBV5-1 and TRBJ1-6; TCRdb selects TRBD1, and the lack of DNA leaves this call unchecked. The CDR3 runs 14 residues. Per germline, CDR1 SGHRS and CDR2 YFSETQ. The CDR3 loop reads CASTETGGNSPLHF.

CDR3 region: CAIIGTLNTEAFF. This sequence joins TRBV10-3 and TRBJ1-1. CDR1 is ENHRY and CDR2 is SYGVKD in the germline V gene. The CDR3 covers 13 residues.

The V call is TRBV27, the J call TRBJ2-7; no DNA is available, so the TRBD1 call from TCRdb remains unchecked. Germline V gene data show CDR1 as MNHEY and CDR2 as SMNVEV (reference sequence). There are 16 residues in the CDR3. CDR3 loop: CASSLQVFGPTYEQYF.

V usage is TRBV5-1 and J usage is TRBJ1-1; TCRdb lists TRBD1, though no DNA is available to test this call. CDR3 length equals 15 residues. Germline V lookup: CDR1 SGHRS, CDR2 YFSETQ. The CDR3 sequence: CASSLTGPPNTEAFF.

The chain carries TRBV14 and TRBJ1-1; lacking DNA, the TRBD1 call made by TCRdb goes unchecked. CDR3 length: 14 amino acids. Germline loops: CDR1 SGHDN, CDR2 FVKESK. This CDR3 is CASSRRQGFTEAFF.

The chain uses TRBV3-1 and TRBJ2-1; TCRdb designates TRBD1, a call that cannot be tested without DNA. Germline-derived CDR1 and CDR2 are LGHDT and YNNKEL (reference sequence). CDR3 size: 13 residues. CDR3 sequence reads: CASSQALRRGQFF.

The CDR3 region is CASSLSLRDTEAFF. The rearrangement links TRBV7-2 to TRBJ1-1. Germline CDR1 SGHTA, CDR2 FQGNSA. The CDR3 sequence is 14 residues long.

CDR3 loop: CSARAWDRGTNTGELFF. V usage is TRBV20-1 and J usage is TRBJ2-2; TCRdb's D call of TRBD1 is untestable without DNA. From germline, CDR1 is DFQATT and CDR2 SNEGSKA (reference sequence). The CDR3 is made up of 17 amino acids.

V is TRBV7-9 and J is TRBJ2-1; TCRdb reports TRBD1, a call that lacks DNA to check it against. Germline V lookup: CDR1 SEHNR, CDR2 FQNEAQ (reference sequence). The CDR3 runs to 15 residues. The CDR3 sequence: CASSLFMGAVNEQFF.

J is TRBJ2-7 and V is TRBV11-1; there is no DNA to check the TCRdb D call of TRBD2. The germline CDR1 and CDR2 sequences are SGHAT and FQDESV (reference sequence). CDR3 length: 15 amino acids. CDR3 in amino acids: CASSLAGTFNYEQYF.

The chain employs TRBV4-2 and TRBJ2-2; without DNA, the TCRdb call of TRBD1 cannot be checked. The CDR3 sequence is 15 residues long. Per the germline V gene, CDR1 is LGHNA and CDR2 is YNFKEQ. The chain's CDR3 is CASSQDRGNTGELFF.